The T cell receptor (beta chain) described here comes from a study of vaccination effects on CD4 cells after COVID-19. Measured with immunoSEQ multiplex PCR; TCRdb has only the in-frame clones, and not every one. The sample consists of about 24,000 clones, 75% to 85% of them appearing once. Pools of viral peptides were used by the ViraFEST assay to expand antigen-specific CD4+ T cells ahead of sequencing. Cells that had been cultured for roughly ten days were the source of isolated CD4+ T cells. As their vaccination, participants received two doses of either BNT162b2 or mRNA-1273. Prior SARS-CoV-2 infection was absent in the vaccine recipients, as shown by negative nucleocapsid antibodies. Trimming stripped 3 bases from V and 3 bases from J, with 7 bases between. CDR3 length equals 12 residues. The germline V gene encodes CDR1 DFQATT and CDR2 SNEGSKA (reference sequence). Regarding this clone: Its cognate antigen is unknown.

The rearrangement uses TRBV20-1 and TRBJ2-3; D uncertain. The receptor comes from a human donor who received a COVID-19 vaccine. Some clones in this sample may be carry-over from other donors' samples. Sequenced here: CD4+ T cells from PBMCs cultured with SARS-CoV-2 spike peptides, sampled after COVID-19 vaccination. Here the CDR3 reads CSASPKTDTQYF. CDR3 coding DNA: TGCAGTGCTAGTCCTAAAACAGATACGCAGTATTTT.